The clone carrying this T cell receptor beta chain was counted a few times. This record comes from a study of T cell repertoires in cytomegalovirus infection. MiXCR, applied by TCRdb to the reads, yields one record per CDR3 protein. The sample consists of about 180,000 distinct CDR3 sequences, about a sixth of them appearing once. V lost 6 bases to trimming and J lost 0 bases, with 20 bases between them. Germline V gene lookup returns CDR1 SGHTA and CDR2 FQGNSA. The CDR3 runs 17 residues. The sample comprised CD8+ T cells from PBMCs. The chain links TRBV7-2 to TRBJ1-2; the D is unclear. The TCR originated in a human donor in good health (CMV status not recorded). Some clones in this sample may be carry-over from other donors' samples. The CDR3 sequence: CASSPSPGSSTNYGYTF. Written as DNA, the CDR3 is TGTGCCAGCAGTCCCTCCCCTGGCTCCTCCACTAACTATGGCTACACCTTC.